The clone carrying this TCR beta chain was counted a single time. Only in-frame clones appear in the TCRdb table, and some are missing; sequencing was by immunoSEQ multiplex PCR. The sample includes about 12,000 clones, approximately 86% of them seen just once. This record belongs to a study of T cell changes during pregnancy in multiple sclerosis. After removal of 2 bases from V and 4 bases from J, the junction contained 2 bases not matched to a gene. CDR1 SEHNR and CDR2 FQNEAQ come from the germline V gene (reference sequence). This CDR3 comprises 15 residues. This specimen consisted of CD8+ T cells from peripheral blood mononuclear cells, obtained in the second trimester of pregnancy. The TCR originated in a female donor in good health, enrolled as a control in a pregnancy study. The rearrangement links TRBV7-9 to TRBJ2-2; 9 nucleotides align to TRBD2. As DNA, the CDR3 is TGTGCCAGCAGCTTAAGCGGGGGGATCACCGGGGAGCTGTTTTTT. As protein: CASSLSGGITGELFF.